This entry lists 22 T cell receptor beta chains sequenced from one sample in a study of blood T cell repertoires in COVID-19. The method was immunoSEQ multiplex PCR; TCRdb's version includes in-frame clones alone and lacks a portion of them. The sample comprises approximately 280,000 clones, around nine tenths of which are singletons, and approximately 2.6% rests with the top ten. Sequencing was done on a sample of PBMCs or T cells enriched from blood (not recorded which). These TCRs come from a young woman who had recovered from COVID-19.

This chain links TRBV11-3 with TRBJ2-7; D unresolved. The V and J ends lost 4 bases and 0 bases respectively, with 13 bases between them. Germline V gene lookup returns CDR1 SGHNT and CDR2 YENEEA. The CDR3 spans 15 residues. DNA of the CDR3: TGTGCCAGCAGCTACCAGATCAGAAGCTCCTACGAGCAGTACTTC. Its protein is CASSYQIRSSYEQYF.

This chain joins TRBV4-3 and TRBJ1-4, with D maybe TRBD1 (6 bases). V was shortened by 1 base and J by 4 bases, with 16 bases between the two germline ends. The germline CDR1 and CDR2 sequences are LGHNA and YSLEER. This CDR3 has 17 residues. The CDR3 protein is CASSQVQGRGFNEKLFF. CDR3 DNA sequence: TGCGCCAGCAGCCAAGTCCAGGGGCGGGGGTTTAATGAAAAACTGTTTTTT.

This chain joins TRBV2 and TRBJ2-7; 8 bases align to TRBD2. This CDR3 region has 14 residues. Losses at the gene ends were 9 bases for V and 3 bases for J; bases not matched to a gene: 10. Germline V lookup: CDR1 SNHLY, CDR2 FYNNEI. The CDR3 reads CARGLAGGGYEQYF. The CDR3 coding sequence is TGTGCCAGGGGTTTGGCGGGAGGCGGCTACGAGCAGTACTTC.

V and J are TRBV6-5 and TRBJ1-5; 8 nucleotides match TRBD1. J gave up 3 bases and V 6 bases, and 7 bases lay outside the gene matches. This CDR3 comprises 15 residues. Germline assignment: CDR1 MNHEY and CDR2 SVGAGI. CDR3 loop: CASSPGTGPNQPQHF. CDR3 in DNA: TGTGCCAGCAGCCCCGGGACAGGTCCCAATCAGCCCCAGCATTTT.

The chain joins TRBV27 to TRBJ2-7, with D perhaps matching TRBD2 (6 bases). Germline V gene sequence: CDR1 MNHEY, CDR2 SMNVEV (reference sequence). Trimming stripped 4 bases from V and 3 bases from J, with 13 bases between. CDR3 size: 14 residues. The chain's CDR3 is CASSSAGTGYEQYF. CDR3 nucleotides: TGTGCCAGCAGTTCAGCCGGGACTGGCTACGAGCAGTACTTC.

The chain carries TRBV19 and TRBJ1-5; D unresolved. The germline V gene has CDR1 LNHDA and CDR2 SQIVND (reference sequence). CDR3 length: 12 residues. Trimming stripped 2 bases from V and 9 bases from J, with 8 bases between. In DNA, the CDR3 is TGTGCCAGTAGTATATTAGGGAGGCCCCAGCATTTT. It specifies CASSILGRPQHF.

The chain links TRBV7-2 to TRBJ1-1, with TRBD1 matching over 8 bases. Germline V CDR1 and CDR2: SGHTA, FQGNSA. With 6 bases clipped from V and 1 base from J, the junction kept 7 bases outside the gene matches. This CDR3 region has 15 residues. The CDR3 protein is CASRPGGGWNTEAFF. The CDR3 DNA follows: TGTGCCAGCAGGCCAGGGGGCGGATGGAACACTGAAGCTTTCTTT.

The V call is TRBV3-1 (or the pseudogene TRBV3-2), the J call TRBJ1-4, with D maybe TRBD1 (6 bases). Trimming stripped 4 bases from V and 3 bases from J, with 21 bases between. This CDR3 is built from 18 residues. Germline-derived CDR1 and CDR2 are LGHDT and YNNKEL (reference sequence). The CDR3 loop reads CASSPAGFGGRSNEKLFF. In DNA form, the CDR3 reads TGTGCCAGCAGCCCGGCCGGTTTTGGGGGCCGGTCTAATGAAAAACTGTTTTTT.

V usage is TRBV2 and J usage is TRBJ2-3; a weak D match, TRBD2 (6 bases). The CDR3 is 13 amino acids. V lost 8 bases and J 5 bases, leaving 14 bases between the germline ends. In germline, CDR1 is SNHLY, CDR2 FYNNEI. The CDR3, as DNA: TGTGCCAGCCACACTAGCCGAGGAGATACGCAGTATTTT. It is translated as CASHTSRGDTQYF.

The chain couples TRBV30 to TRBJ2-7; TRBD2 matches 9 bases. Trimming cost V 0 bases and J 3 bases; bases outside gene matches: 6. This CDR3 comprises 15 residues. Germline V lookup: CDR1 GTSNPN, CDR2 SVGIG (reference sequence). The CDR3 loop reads CAWSVGLAGIYEQYF. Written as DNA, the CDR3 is TGTGCCTGGAGTGTTGGGCTAGCGGGGATCTACGAGCAGTACTTC.

The CDR3 loop reads CASSLDVAQGSPLHF. The DNA of the CDR3 is TGTGCCAGCAGCTTAGATGTGGCCCAGGGTTCACCCCTCCACTTT. V gene TRBV7-2 combines with J gene TRBJ1-6, with a weak D call TRBD1 (5 bases). V was trimmed by 1 base and J by 9 bases, leaving 13 bases between them. There are 15 residues in the CDR3. The germline gives CDR1 SGHTA, CDR2 FQGNSA.

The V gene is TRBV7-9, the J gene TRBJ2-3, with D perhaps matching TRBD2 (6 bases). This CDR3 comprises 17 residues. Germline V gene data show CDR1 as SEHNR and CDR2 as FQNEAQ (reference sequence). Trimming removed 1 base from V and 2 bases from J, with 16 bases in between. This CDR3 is CASSLGVAAGLTDTQYF. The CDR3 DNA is TGTGCCAGCAGCTTAGGGGTAGCGGCGGGGCTCACAGATACGCAGTATTTT. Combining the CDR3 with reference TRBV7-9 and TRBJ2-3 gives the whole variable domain DTGVSQNPRHKITKRGQNVTFRCDPISEHNRLYWYRQTLGQGPEFLTYFQNEAQLEKSRLLSDRFSAERPKGSFSTLEIQRTEQGDSAMYLCASSLGVAAGLTDTQYFGPGTRLTVL.

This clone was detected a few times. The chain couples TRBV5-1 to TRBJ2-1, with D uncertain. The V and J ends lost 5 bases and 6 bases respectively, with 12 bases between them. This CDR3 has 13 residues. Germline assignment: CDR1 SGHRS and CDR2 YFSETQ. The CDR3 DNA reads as TGCGCCAGCAGTTCCGACGACTTCAATGAGCAGTTCTTC. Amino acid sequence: CASSSDDFNEQFF.

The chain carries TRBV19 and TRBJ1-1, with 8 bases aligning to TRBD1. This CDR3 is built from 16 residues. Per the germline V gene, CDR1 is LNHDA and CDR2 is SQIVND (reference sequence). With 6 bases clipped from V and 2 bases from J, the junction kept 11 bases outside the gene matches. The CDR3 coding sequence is TGTGCCAGTAGGCCCCGGACAGGGAAGGGTAACACTGAAGCTTTCTTT. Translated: CASRPRTGKGNTEAFF.

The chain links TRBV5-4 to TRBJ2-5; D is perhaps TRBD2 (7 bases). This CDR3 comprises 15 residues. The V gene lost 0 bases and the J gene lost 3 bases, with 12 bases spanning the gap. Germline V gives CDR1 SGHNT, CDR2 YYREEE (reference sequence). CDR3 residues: CASSLGGGIEETQYF. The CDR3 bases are TGTGCCAGCAGCTTGGGCGGGGGCATAGAAGAGACCCAGTACTTC. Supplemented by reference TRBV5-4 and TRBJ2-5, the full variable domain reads ETGVTQSPTHLIKTRGQQVTLRCSSQSGHNTVSWYQQALGQGPQFIFQYYREEENGRGNFPPRFSGLQFPNYSSELNVNALELDDSALYLCASSLGGGIEETQYFGPGTRLLVL.

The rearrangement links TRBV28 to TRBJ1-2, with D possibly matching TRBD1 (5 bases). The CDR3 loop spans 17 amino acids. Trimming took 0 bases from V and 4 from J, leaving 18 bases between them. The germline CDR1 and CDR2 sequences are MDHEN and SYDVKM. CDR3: CASSLWGGTKGAYGYTF. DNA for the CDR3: TGTGCCAGCAGTTTATGGGGAGGGACGAAAGGGGCCTATGGCTACACCTTC.

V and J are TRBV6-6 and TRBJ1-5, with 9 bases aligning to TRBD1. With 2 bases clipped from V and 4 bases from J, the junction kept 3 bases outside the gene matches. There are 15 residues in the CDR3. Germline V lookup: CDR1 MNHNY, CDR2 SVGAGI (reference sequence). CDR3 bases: TGTGCCAGCAGTTACCCCGGGACAGGGAATCAGCCCCAGCATTTT. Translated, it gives CASSYPGTGNQPQHF.

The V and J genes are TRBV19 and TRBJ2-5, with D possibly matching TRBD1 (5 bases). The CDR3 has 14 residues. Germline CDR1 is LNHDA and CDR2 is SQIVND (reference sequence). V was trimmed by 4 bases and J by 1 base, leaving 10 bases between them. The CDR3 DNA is TGTGCCAGTAGTAGGGCAGGGCCCCAAGAGACCCAGTACTTC. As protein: CASSRAGPQETQYF.

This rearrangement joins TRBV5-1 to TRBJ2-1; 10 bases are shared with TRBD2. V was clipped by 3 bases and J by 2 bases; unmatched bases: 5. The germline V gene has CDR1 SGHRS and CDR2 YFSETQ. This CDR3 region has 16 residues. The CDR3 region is CASSWVAGGAYNEQFF. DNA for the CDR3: TGCGCCAGCAGCTGGGTAGCGGGGGGAGCCTACAATGAGCAGTTCTTC.

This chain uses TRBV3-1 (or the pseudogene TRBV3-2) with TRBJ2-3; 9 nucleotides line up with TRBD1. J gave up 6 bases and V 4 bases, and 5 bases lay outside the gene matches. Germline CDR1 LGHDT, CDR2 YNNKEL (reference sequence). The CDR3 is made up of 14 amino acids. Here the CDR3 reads CASSRTGGHDTQYF. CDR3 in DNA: TGTGCCAGCAGCCGTACAGGGGGCCACGATACGCAGTATTTT.

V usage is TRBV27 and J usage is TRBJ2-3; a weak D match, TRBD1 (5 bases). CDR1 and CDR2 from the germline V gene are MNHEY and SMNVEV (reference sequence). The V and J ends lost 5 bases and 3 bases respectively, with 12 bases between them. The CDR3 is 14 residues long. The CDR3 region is CASSRRVITDTQYF. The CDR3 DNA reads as TGTGCCAGCAGTCGCAGGGTTATAACAGATACGCAGTATTTT.

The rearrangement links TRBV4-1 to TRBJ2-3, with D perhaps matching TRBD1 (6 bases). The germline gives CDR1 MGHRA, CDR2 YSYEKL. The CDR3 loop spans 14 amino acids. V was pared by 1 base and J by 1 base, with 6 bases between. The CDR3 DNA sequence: TGCGCCAGCAGCCAAGCAGGGGGCACAGATACGCAGTATTTT. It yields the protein CASSQAGGTDTQYF.